This T cell receptor beta chain emerged from a study of blood T cell repertoires in COVID-19. Germline V CDR1 and CDR2: MNHEY, SVGAGI. The CDR3 has 13 residues. V lost 10 bases to trimming and J lost 1 base, with 14 bases between them. Sequencing used immunoSEQ multiplex PCR; TCRdb keeps in-frame clones, though not all of them. This sample has some 260,000 clones; approximately 89% occur once, and the top ten carry roughly 10%. This receptor was obtained from a woman between 65 and 79 years old with COVID-19, enrolled during active disease. The genes are TRBV6-5 and TRBJ2-7; perhaps TRBD2 as D (6 bases). Material for sequencing was peripheral blood. CDR3 in DNA: TGTGCCACGCGGGATTGGGATTCCTACGAGCAGTACTTC. Translated: CATRDWDSYEQYF.